This T cell receptor (beta chain) was sequenced for a study of beta chain features in type 1 diabetes. Researchers reported sorting CD4+ naive, central memory, regulatory and stem cell-like memory cells via CD45RO/CCR7/CD25/CD127/CD95/CD27. The authors obtained over 95% purity in all sorted populations. Trimming shortened V by 0 bases and J by 5 bases, and 14 bases separated the two germline ends. From germline, CDR1 is GTSNPN and CDR2 SVGIG (reference sequence). CDR3 length: 15 amino acids. This clone was seen a few times. Its antigen is unidentified. Study observations and caveats: A closer apparent resemblance between naive, central memory and Treg TCRB repertoires was seen in patients than in healthy donors. Since sequencing was performed on cDNA, cells with high TCR expression could be over-represented.

Isolated RNA was reverse transcribed in full, so expressed TCRB transcripts were sequenced. The protocol was immunoSEQ multiplex PCR, while the TCRdb copy is restricted to in-frame clones and leaves out a portion. The sample shows under 450,000 clones, about 14% of them seen only once. The chain uses TRBV30 and TRBJ2-1, with D perhaps matching TRBD2 (5 bases). This receptor was taken from a woman aged 18 to 35 in good health. The sequencing input was naive CD4+ T cells from blood. The CDR3 spells CAWSVRGLVNNEQFF. The CDR3 DNA follows: TGTGCCTGGAGTGTACGGGGTCTAGTAAACAATGAGCAGTTCTTC.